The rows below give T cell receptor beta chains drawn from one sample of a study of T cell repertoires in cytomegalovirus infection. TCRdb redid the calling of the reads with MiXCR, one entry per CDR3 protein. In the table there are 700,000 to 950,000 distinct CDR3 sequences, about 31% of which are singletons. No antigen has been identified for these receptors. The sequencing here drew on cultured CD8+ T cells from PBMCs, taken from culture after CMV antigen stimulation. These receptor sequences come from a human donor in good health (CMV status not recorded). Some clones in this sample may be carry-over from other donors' samples. Each CDR3 is given with its conserved first and last residue.

j_call	v_call	cdr3_aa
TRBJ1-2	TRBV2	CVSSEETF
TRBJ1-1	TRBV27	CASSPQTVIPEAFF
TRBJ1-2	TRBV29-1	CSVELWGTGQGYTF
TRBJ1-4	TRBV18	CASSPYPLQELPTNEKLFF
TRBJ2-5	TRBV29-1	CREAKREEEQETQYF
TRBJ2-1	TRBV11-3	CASSSRLAGGHNEQFF
TRBJ2-5	TRBV6-1	CASSEVPGVAARQETQYF
TRBJ1-2	TRBV29-1	CSVVSGEDYGYTF
TRBJ1-2	TRBV9	CTRDRRVPYGYTF
TRBJ2-7	TRBV4-1	CASSRVQGSYEQYF
TRBJ1-6	TRBV12-3/TRBV12-4	CASRTTGTGANSPLHF
TRBJ2-1	TRBV7-9	CASSLGRLVPYNEQFF
TRBJ2-3	TRBV12-3/TRBV12-4	CASSRDRGSDTQYF
TRBJ2-7	TRBV7-9	CASSRGQGGDEQYF
TRBJ2-5	TRBV2	CASSDRGRRGETQYF
TRBJ2-7	TRBV5-4	CAEGRDPYEQYF